This T cell receptor (beta chain) was sequenced during a study of T cell repertoires in cytomegalovirus infection (dated by TCRdb to about 2019). As for the study more broadly: The HLA type of each donor mattered for the analysis, because public TCR beta signatures pointed to carriage of CMV infection along with the matching HLA type.

What the study reported, not specific to this receptor: Cumulative frequency of public TCR beta family members discriminated carriers of CMV infection plus the relevant HLA type in this cohort and an independent roughly 320-donor cohort. The ex vivo response was dominated by HLA-C-restricted CMV-specific TCR beta clonotypes, which also provided the single most frequent clonotype in two of eight donors.

This clonotype appeared a few times. Its antigen is not yet known. Per-base quality was not reported, and no clone a single base away is much larger than it. The run used an Illumina HiSeq 1500. Through fastp at Q25 and MiXCR, TCRdb rebuilt clones from the public reads, retaining in-frame beta chains. Entries are consolidated by CDR3 protein sequence, retaining the most common genes and DNA. This sample is represented by around 490,000 distinct CDR3 sequences; around 27% of them were singletons. The ten largest clones take up over 10% of the sample. Specimen: PBMCs. This clonotype was obtained from a human donor in good health (CMV status not recorded). Some clones in this sample may be carry-over from other donors' samples.

The nucleotide sequence reads as follows: TGTGCCAGTAGTATACTCGGGCAGTCTAACTATGGCTACACCTTC. This encodes CASSILGQSNYGYTF. The sequence joins TRBV19 to TRBJ1-2; a confident D gene designation cannot be given. The CDR3 runs 15 residues from the cysteine to the phenylalanine. Just the 45-base CDR3 DNA is kept, in frame starting at base 1. Per the germline V gene (reference sequence), LNHDA is the CDR1 and SQIVND is the CDR2. Between the V and J ends, shortened by 2 bases and 0 bases respectively, the junction contains 10 bases.